These T cell receptor beta chains were read from a single sample in a study of regulatory T cells in long-lasting Graves disease. TCRdb passed the multiplex PCR reads through MiXCR, listing each CDR3 protein once. The data show some 370,000 distinct CDR3 sequences, around 20% seen once. Sequencing was performed on peripheral blood mononuclear cells (PBMCs), taken when the disease was refractory, from a patient treated with antithyroid drugs. The receptors shown here come from a female donor with Graves disease. Both conserved end residues are part of each CDR3. The D gene is left open where the match is weak. Expanded clones are given a class, and other clones once, few, many or no size at all.

D gene	clone size	J gene	V gene	CDR3 DNA	CDR3 protein
NA	few	TRBJ2-7	TRBV6-5	TGTGCCAGCAGTTACTCGGCGGTTGGGGGCCCCTCTACCGAGCAGTACTTC	CASSYSAVGGPSTEQYF
TRBD2	NA	TRBJ2-2	TRBV12-3/TRBV12-4	TGTGCCAGCAGCCCTTATAGGACTAGCGGGAGGATGCCGAACACCGGGGAGCTGTTTTTT	CASSPYRTSGRMPNTGELFF
NA	many	TRBJ2-5	TRBV7-2	TGTGCCAGCAGCCCCCAGGGAGAGACCCAGTACTTC	CASSPQGETQYF
NA	NA	TRBJ2-2	TRBV12-3/TRBV12-4	TGTGCCAGCAGTTCGGCCACCGGGGAGCTGTTTTTT	CASSSATGELFF
NA	NA	TRBJ2-2	TRBV27	TGTGCAACGGGGTTCTGGGCCAACACCGGGGAGCTGTTTTTT	CATGFWANTGELFF
TRBD2	NA	TRBJ2-2	TRBV4-2	TGTGCCAGCAGCCTCGGACTAGCGGGAGGGCCTACCGGGGAGCTGTTTTTT	CASSLGLAGGPTGELFF
NA	NA	TRBJ1-5	TRBV5-5	TGTGCCAGCAGCCGAACAGGGACGAATCAGCCCCAGCATTTT	CASSRTGTNQPQHF
TRBD1	many	TRBJ1-6	TRBV28	TGTGCCAGCAGTTGGCAGGGGGCGAATTCACCCCTCCACTTT	CASSWQGANSPLHF
TRBD1	many	TRBJ2-2	TRBV5-1	TGCGCCAGCAGCTGGGACAGGAGCACCGGGGAGCTGTTTTTT	CASSWDRSTGELFF
NA	many	TRBJ1-6	TRBV12-3/TRBV12-4	TGTGCCAGCAGTTTACGGGGGGCGCGAAATTCACCCCTCCACTTT	CASSLRGARNSPLHF
NA	NA	TRBJ1-1	TRBV5-5	TGTGCCAGCAGCCTCACACGATTGAACACTGAAGCTTTCTTT	CASSLTRLNTEAFF
TRBD1	few	TRBJ2-2	TRBV29-1	TGCAGCGTTTCACTTGGGACAGACACCGGGGAGCTGTTTTTT	CSVSLGTDTGELFF
NA	few	TRBJ2-2	TRBV24-1	TGTGCCACCAGTGATTTTGGCAGGGGGGGCACCGGGGAGCTGTTTTTT	CATSDFGRGGTGELFF
NA	many	TRBJ1-1	TRBV12-3/TRBV12-4	TGTGCCAGCAGGAACCCGACAGGGAACACTGAAGCTTTCTTT	CASRNPTGNTEAFF
NA	few	TRBJ1-4	TRBV6-5	TGTGCCAGCAGTTACTTACAGGGAGGTTGGGCAACTAATGAAAAACTGTTTTTT	CASSYLQGGWATNEKLFF
NA	NA	TRBJ1-3	TRBV28	TGTGCCAGCAGGGACGGAAACACCATATATTTT	CASRDGNTIYF
NA	NA	TRBJ1-6	TRBV7-9	TGTGCCAGCAGCAAATCAGGCGTGTTGGGTTCACCCCTCCACTTT	CASSKSGVLGSPLHF
NA	NA	TRBJ2-7	TRBV27	TGTGCCAGCAGTTCGCAGGGAACCCTCTACGAGCAGTACTTC	CASSSQGTLYEQYF
TRBD2	many	TRBJ2-5	TRBV2	TGTGCCAGCAGTGAGGATAGCGGGAGTGTGGGCGAGACCCAGTACTTC	CASSEDSGSVGETQYF
TRBD2	NA	TRBJ2-3	TRBV2	TGTGCCAGCAGTGAATCGGCGGGAGGCACAGATACGCAGTATTTT	CASSESAGGTDTQYF
NA	many	TRBJ2-7	TRBV11-2	TGTGCCAGCAGCTTAGAGGCAGGCTACGAGCAGTACTTC	CASSLEAGYEQYF
NA	few	TRBJ1-2	TRBV7-2	TGTGCCAGCAGCTTATTTCTGGGGACTGGCTATGGCTACACCTTC	CASSLFLGTGYGYTF
NA	NA	TRBJ1-5	TRBV20-1	TGCAGTGCTAACCAAGAAAATCAGCCCCAGCATTTT	CSANQENQPQHF
TRBD2	many	TRBJ2-5	TRBV6-1	TGTGCCAGCAGTGGACCACCCTACGGGAGGGCCCAAGAGACCCAGTACTTC	CASSGPPYGRAQETQYF
NA	many	TRBJ1-2	TRBV20-1	TGCAGTGCCGGAGAAGGCAGGGGTTATGGCTACACCTTC	CSAGEGRGYGYTF
TRBD1	many	TRBJ1-1	TRBV29-1	TGCAGCTTAGGGACAGGAGGCACTGAAGCTTTCTTT	CSLGTGGTEAFF
NA	NA	TRBJ1-2	TRBV20-1	TGCAGTGCTAGAGATCTTTCGGGACAACGGTCCTATGGCTACACCTTC	CSARDLSGQRSYGYTF
TRBD1	NA	TRBJ2-7	TRBV20-1	TGCAGTGCTCACCGGGGACAGGGGGTTTCCTACGAGCAGTACTTC	CSAHRGQGVSYEQYF
NA	NA	TRBJ1-4	TRBV20-1	TGCAGTGCTACCAGGGATGCAACTAATGAAAAACTGTTTTTT	CSATRDATNEKLFF
NA	NA	TRBJ1-1	TRBV19	TGTGCCAGTAGTATGTGGGGAGACACTGAAGCTTTCTTT	CASSMWGDTEAFF
NA	NA	TRBJ1-4	TRBV19	TGTGCCAGTAGAAGACAGCATAATGAAAAACTGTTTTTT	CASRRQHNEKLFF
NA	few	TRBJ2-7	TRBV5-6	TGTGCCAGCAGTTCGGGACTAACAGGGTACGAGCAGTACTTC	CASSSGLTGYEQYF
NA	NA	TRBJ2-4	TRBV5-6	TGTGCCAGCAGCTTGTACGGGAGCGACATTCAGTACTTC	CASSLYGSDIQYF
TRBD1	NA	TRBJ1-3	TRBV4-1	TGCGCCAGCAGAAAACAGGGGGGAAACACCATATATTTT	CASRKQGGNTIYF
NA	many	TRBJ2-7	TRBV7-2	TGTGCCAGCAGCTCGGAGAACTACGAGCAGTACTTC	CASSSENYEQYF
NA	once	TRBJ2-1	TRBV12-3/TRBV12-4	TGTGCCAGCATGGAGGGGAAAGAGCAGTTCTTC	CASMEGKEQFF
NA	NA	TRBJ2-7	TRBV20-1	TGCAGTGCTACGGGACTTAGCTACGAGCAGTACTTC	CSATGLSYEQYF
NA	many	TRBJ1-1	TRBV2	TGTGCCAGCAGTGTGCTGTTCGCGGGGGAAGCTTTCTTT	CASSVLFAGEAFF
NA	few	TRBJ1-2	TRBV7-9	TGTGCCAGCAGCTTAGACAGGGTCGATGGCTACACCTTC	CASSLDRVDGYTF
NA	few	TRBJ2-5	TRBV29-1	TGCAGCGTGGGGGCAGGCCGCGGGAAGGAGACCCAGTACTTC	CSVGAGRGKETQYF
TRBD1	NA	TRBJ1-4	TRBV20-1	TGCAGTGCATCGGACAGGGCGGGTGAAAAACTGTTTTTT	CSASDRAGEKLFF
NA	few	TRBJ1-5	TRBV19	TGTGCCAGCCAGGGCGGAAGTTATAGCAATCAGCCCCAGCATTTT	CASQGGSYSNQPQHF
NA	many	TRBJ2-7	TRBV6-1	TGTGCCAGCAGTAATCACTACGAGCAGTACTTC	CASSNHYEQYF
NA	many	TRBJ2-5	TRBV3-1	TGTGCCAGCAGCCAGGAAGAGACCCAGTACTTC	CASSQEETQYF
NA	many	TRBJ1-5	TRBV6-5	TGTGCCAGCAGTTCCGGGACTCAGCCCCAGCATTTT	CASSSGTQPQHF
NA	NA	TRBJ2-7	TRBV28	TGTGCCAGCAGGGTCGGACAAAACTACGAGCAGTACTTC	CASRVGQNYEQYF
NA	few	TRBJ2-6	TRBV6-1	TGTGCCAGCAGTCCCACTCTTGGACATCTGCTGGGGGCCAACGTCCTGACTTTC	CASSPTLGHLLGANVLTF
NA	many	TRBJ2-7	TRBV28	TGTGCCAGCAGTCCCTACCCAGGGGTCCGATACGAGCAGTACTTC	CASSPYPGVRYEQYF
TRBD1	many	TRBJ2-7	TRBV7-3	TGTGCCAGCAGCCTACTACAGGGGGGCGAGCAGTACTTC	CASSLLQGGEQYF
NA	NA	TRBJ1-3	TRBV29-1	TGCAGCGTTGTGGTTGGAGCCTCTGGAAACACCATATATTTT	CSVVVGASGNTIYF
NA	many	TRBJ1-2	TRBV20-1	TGCAGTGCTAGAGACTTCCTGGGGGCAATTTATGGCTACACCTTC	CSARDFLGAIYGYTF
NA	NA	TRBJ1-5	TRBV6-1	TGTGCCAGCACTGACTACTCGGGACAGCCCCAGCATTTT	CASTDYSGQPQHF
NA	NA	TRBJ2-5	TRBV27	TGTGCCAGCAGTTTATCCCCCCCGACGGTCGGAGAGACCCAGTACTTC	CASSLSPPTVGETQYF
NA	NA	TRBJ1-1	TRBV9	TGTGCCAGCAGCGTAGGGGTAGGCACTGAAGCTTTCTTT	CASSVGVGTEAFF
NA	NA	TRBJ1-1	TRBV6-1	TGTGCCAGCAGATCAGAGATTTCTGCGAACACTGAAGCTTTCTTT	CASRSEISANTEAFF
NA	few	TRBJ2-7	TRBV7-2	TGTGCCAGCAGCAAGGGGGACTTCCCCTACGAGCAGTACTTC	CASSKGDFPYEQYF